Following are 19 T cell receptor beta chains from one sample sequenced in a study of blood T cell repertoires in COVID-19. The method was immunoSEQ multiplex PCR; TCRdb's version includes in-frame clones alone and lacks a portion of them. This table holds roughly 32,000 clones, 90% found once. The sample consisted of peripheral blood. The origin of the receptors is a man between 65 and 85 years old with active or convalescent COVID-19.

This chain uses TRBV4-3 with TRBJ1-3; 7 bases match TRBD1. This CDR3 comprises 13 residues. CDR1 and CDR2 from the germline V gene are LGHNA and YSLEER. Trimming removed 4 bases from V and 7 bases from J; junction bases left unmatched: 4. The CDR3 region has the DNA TGCGCCAGCAGCCCCGACAGGGAGAACACCATATATTTT. It translates to CASSPDRENTIYF.

CDR3 DNA: TGCAGCGTTGAAGAGTCCAGGTCTCAGGCTTTCTTT. Protein: CSVEESRSQAFF. The V call is TRBV29-1, the J call TRBJ1-1; D call uncertain. Germline V lookup: CDR1 SQVTM, CDR2 ANQGSEA. CDR3 size: 12 residues. The V end was cut by 0 bases, the J end by 11 bases, with 13 bases between.

The J gene is TRBJ1-3, the V gene TRBV19; D possibly corresponds to TRBD1 (5 bases). Germline CDR1 and CDR2: LNHDA and SQIVND (reference sequence). The length of the CDR3 is 15 residues. Trimming took 3 bases from V and 2 from J, leaving 11 bases between them. The CDR3 DNA reads as TGTGCCAGTAGTATCAACGGGGGGACTGGAAACACCATATATTTT. Its protein product is CASSINGGTGNTIYF.

The CDR3 protein is CASSQFQGTDTQYF. The CDR3 DNA reads as TGCGCCAGCAGCCAGTTCCAGGGCACAGATACGCAGTATTTT. This chain uses TRBV4-1 with TRBJ2-3; D gene uncertain. The germline gives CDR1 MGHRA, CDR2 YSYEKL. The CDR3 is made up of 14 amino acids. Trimming stripped 3 bases from V and 1 base from J, with 8 bases between.

The V call is TRBV28, the J call TRBJ1-4, with 7 bases identical to TRBD1. J lost 8 bases, V lost 8 bases, and 8 bases had no gene match. The CDR3 is made up of 13 amino acids. Germline V gives CDR1 MDHEN, CDR2 SYDVKM. DNA for the CDR3: TGTGCCAGCCAAACCGGGACAGCCGAAAAACTGTTTTTT. It is translated as CASQTGTAEKLFF.

V gene TRBV7-8 combines with J gene TRBJ1-5; 7 bases align to TRBD1. Germline CDR1 is SGHVS and CDR2 is FQNEAQ. V was pared by 3 bases and J by 12 bases, with 8 bases of the junction left unmatched. The CDR3 extends over 13 amino acids. CDR3 loop: CASSFRGQDLQHF. As DNA, the CDR3 is TGTGCCAGCAGCTTCCGCGGACAGGACCTCCAGCATTTT.

This clone was picked up one time. The rearrangement joins TRBV5-1 to TRBJ1-2, with D possibly TRBD1 on 5 matching bases. Germline V gene data show CDR1 as SGHRS and CDR2 as YFSETQ. V gave up 0 bases and J gave up 8 bases, with 14 bases separating them. This CDR3 comprises 14 residues. The CDR3 DNA follows: TGCGCCAGCAGCTTGGGGCAGGGACTACAGGGCTACACCTTC. It yields the protein CASSLGQGLQGYTF.

This chain connects TRBV30 to TRBJ1-2, with 7 bases lining up with TRBD1. The V gene's germline CDR1 is GTSNPN and CDR2 SVGIG (reference sequence). Trimming at V came to 1 base and at J to 4 bases, leaving 3 bases not matched to a gene. There are 13 residues in the CDR3. The CDR3: CAWSGGTAYGYTF. In DNA form, the CDR3 reads TGTGCCTGGAGTGGCGGGACAGCCTATGGCTACACCTTC.

The chain carries TRBV29-1 and TRBJ1-1; possible D gene TRBD1, 5 bases. Germline-derived CDR1 and CDR2 are SQVTM and ANQGSEA. V gave up 0 bases and J gave up 7 bases, with 12 bases separating them. The CDR3 contains 13 residues. The DNA for the CDR3 is TGCAGCGTTGAAGACAGGACAACCGATGAAGCTTTCTTT. This encodes CSVEDRTTDEAFF.

This sequence joins TRBV4-3 and TRBJ1-1; no clear D. The CDR3 loop spans 13 amino acids. The V end lost 4 bases, the J end lost 0 bases, and 6 bases lay between the germline ends. Germline V CDR1 and CDR2: LGHNA, YSLEER. The CDR3 DNA reads TGCGCCAGCAGCCCCGGGATGAACACTGAAGCTTTCTTT. This sequence encodes CASSPGMNTEAFF.

The V and J genes are TRBV7-9 and TRBJ1-2; 10 bases line up with TRBD1. V lost 5 bases, J lost 6 bases, and 27 bases stayed unmatched. This CDR3 spans 21 amino acids. The germline CDR1 and CDR2 sequences are SEHNR and FQNEAQ (reference sequence). The CDR3 spells CASSTVPRDRGRGLKVDGYTF. The CDR3 nucleotides read TGTGCCAGCAGCACCGTCCCCCGGGACAGGGGAAGGGGTCTTAAGGTGGATGGCTACACCTTC. Using reference TRBV7-9 and TRBJ1-2 for the parts outside the CDR3, the full variable domain is DTGVSQNPRHKITKRGQNVTFRCDPISEHNRLYWYRQTLGQGPEFLTYFQNEAQLEKSRLLSDRFSAERPKGSFSTLEIQRTEQGDSAMYLCASSTVPRDRGRGLKVDGYTFGSGTRLTVV.

The V gene is TRBV7-9, the J gene TRBJ2-6; possible D gene TRBD1, 6 bases. CDR3 length equals 16 residues. Germline CDR1 SEHNR, CDR2 FQNEAQ (reference sequence). Trimming cost V 4 bases and J 0 bases, with 10 bases left between them. CDR3 residues: CASSYSGASGANVLTF. CDR3 coding DNA: TGTGCCAGCAGCTATTCAGGGGCCTCTGGGGCCAACGTCCTGACTTTC.

The genes are TRBV5-1 and TRBJ1-1, with TRBD1 matching 7 bases. The CDR3 consists of 14 residues. Germline loops: CDR1 SGHRS, CDR2 YFSETQ. Losses at the gene ends were 4 bases for V and 1 base for J; bases not matched to a gene: 4. The CDR3, as DNA: TGCGCCAGCAGCCCGGGGACAGCGAACACTGAAGCTTTCTTT. It encodes CASSPGTANTEAFF.

The chain employs TRBV11-2 and TRBJ2-1, with D tentatively TRBD1 (5 bases). This CDR3 has 15 amino acids. Trimming pared 1 base from V and 0 bases from J, leaving 7 bases between. The germline V gene encodes CDR1 SGHAT and CDR2 FQNNGV. This chain's CDR3 is CASSLVGVSYNEQFF. The DNA of the CDR3 is TGTGCCAGCAGCTTAGTAGGGGTCTCCTACAATGAGCAGTTCTTC.

The chain recombines TRBV18 with TRBJ2-3; 7 nucleotides match TRBD1. Germline assignment: CDR1 KGHSH and CDR2 LQKENI. CDR3 length: 16 residues. Trimming removed 1 base from V and 4 bases from J; junction bases left unmatched: 8. CDR3: CASSPRKLQGPDTQYF. The CDR3 region has the DNA TGTGCCAGCTCACCACGGAAACTACAGGGGCCAGATACGCAGTATTTT.

This clone was detected only once. The chain combines TRBV5-1 with TRBJ2-1; 8 nucleotides line up with TRBD1. CDR1 SGHRS and CDR2 YFSETQ come from the germline V gene. The CDR3 is 15 residues long. V lost 4 bases and J lost 7; bases outside the gene matches: 10. CDR3 sequence reads: CASSPTGQETNEQFF. The CDR3 DNA reads as TGCGCCAGCAGCCCGACGGGACAGGAGACGAATGAGCAGTTCTTC.

The chain combines TRBV19 with TRBJ1-6; D might be TRBD1 (5 bases). With 3 bases removed from V and 10 bases from J, the gap between germline ends came to 16 bases. The CDR3 loop spans 15 amino acids. Germline CDR1 and CDR2: LNHDA and SQIVND (reference sequence). CDR3 protein: CASSMGGEIWSPLHF. CDR3 DNA sequence: TGTGCCAGTAGTATGGGGGGGGAAATATGGTCACCCCTCCACTTT.

The chain links TRBV4-1 to TRBJ2-1, with D hard to call. This CDR3 spans 16 amino acids. The germline V gene encodes CDR1 MGHRA and CDR2 YSYEKL. Trimming left V 0 bases short and J 10 bases short, with 19 bases between. The DNA for the CDR3 is TGCGCCAGCAGCCAAGAGGTAGCCCCGGCCCTGGAGGAGCAGTTCTTC. Translated: CASSQEVAPALEEQFF.

This clone has only one observation. The V call is TRBV6-1, the J call TRBJ1-5; the D is unclear. The V end was cut by 1 base, the J end by 0 bases, with 4 bases between. This CDR3 comprises 14 residues. Per germline, CDR1 MNHNS and CDR2 SASEGT. CDR3 nucleotide sequence: TGTGCCAGCAGTGAAGTCCATAGCAATCAGCCCCAGCATTTT. Protein: CASSEVHSNQPQHF.